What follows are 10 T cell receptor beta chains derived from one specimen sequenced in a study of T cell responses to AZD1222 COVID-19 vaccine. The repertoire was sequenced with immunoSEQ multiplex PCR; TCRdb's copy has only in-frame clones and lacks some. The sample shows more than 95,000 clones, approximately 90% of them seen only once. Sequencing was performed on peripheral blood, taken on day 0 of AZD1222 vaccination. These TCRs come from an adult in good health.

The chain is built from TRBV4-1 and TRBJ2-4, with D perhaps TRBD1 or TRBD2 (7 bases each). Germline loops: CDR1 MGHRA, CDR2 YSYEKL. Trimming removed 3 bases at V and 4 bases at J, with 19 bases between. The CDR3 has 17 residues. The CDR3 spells CASSQVLDREGKNIQYF. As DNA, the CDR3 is TGCGCCAGCAGCCAGGTTTTAGACAGGGAGGGTAAAAACATTCAGTACTTC.

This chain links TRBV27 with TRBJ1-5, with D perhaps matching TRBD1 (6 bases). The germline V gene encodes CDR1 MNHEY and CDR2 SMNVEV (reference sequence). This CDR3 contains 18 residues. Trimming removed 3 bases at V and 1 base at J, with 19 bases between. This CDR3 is CASSLMAGAGGSNQPQHF. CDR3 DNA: TGTGCCAGCAGTTTGATGGCGGGGGCAGGTGGAAGCAATCAGCCCCAGCATTTT.

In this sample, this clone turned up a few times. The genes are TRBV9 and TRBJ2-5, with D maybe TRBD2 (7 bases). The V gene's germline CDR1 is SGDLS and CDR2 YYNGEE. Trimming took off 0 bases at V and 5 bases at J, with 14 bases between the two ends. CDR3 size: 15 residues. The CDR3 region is CASSVAGGLAETQYF. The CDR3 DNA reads TGTGCCAGCAGCGTAGCCGGGGGGCTCGCGGAGACCCAGTACTTC.

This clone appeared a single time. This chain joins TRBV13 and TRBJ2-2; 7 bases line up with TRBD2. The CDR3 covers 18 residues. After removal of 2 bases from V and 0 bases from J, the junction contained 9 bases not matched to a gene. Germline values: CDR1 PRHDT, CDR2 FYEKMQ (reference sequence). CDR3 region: CASSLSGGVIANTGELFF. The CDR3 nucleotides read TGTGCCAGCAGCTTAAGTGGGGGGGTGATCGCGAACACCGGGGAGCTGTTTTTT.

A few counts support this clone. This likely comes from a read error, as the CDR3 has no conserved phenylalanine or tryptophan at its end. The CDR3: CASRGLIRTGAPLHL. DNA for the CDR3: TGTGCCAGCAGGGGACTTATAAGGACGGGGGCACCCCTCCACCTT. V and J are TRBV2 and TRBJ1-6; tentatively, D is TRBD1 (5 bases). From germline, CDR1 is SNHLY and CDR2 FYNNEI. CDR3 size: 15 residues. Trimming took off 6 bases at V and 11 bases at J, with 20 bases between the two ends.

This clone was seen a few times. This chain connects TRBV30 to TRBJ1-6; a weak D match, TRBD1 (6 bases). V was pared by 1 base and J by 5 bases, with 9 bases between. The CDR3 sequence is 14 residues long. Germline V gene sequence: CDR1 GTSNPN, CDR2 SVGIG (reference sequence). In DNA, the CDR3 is TGTGCCTGGAGTGGGGGACAAGATAATTCACCCCTCCACTTT. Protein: CAWSGGQDNSPLHF.

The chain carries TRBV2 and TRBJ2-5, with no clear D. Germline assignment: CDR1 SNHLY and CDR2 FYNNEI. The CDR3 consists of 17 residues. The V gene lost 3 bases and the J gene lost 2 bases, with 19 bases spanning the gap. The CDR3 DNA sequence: TGTGCCAGCAGTGAGTCTGGGCTTACCAGTATACAAGAGACCCAGTACTTC. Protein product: CASSESGLTSIQETQYF.

Here the CDR3 reads CASTAPAGTSGGTDTQYF. CDR3 DNA: TGTGCCAGCACCGCCCCCGCGGGGACTAGCGGGGGCACAGATACGCAGTATTTT. The chain couples TRBV13 to TRBJ2-3; 13 nucleotides line up with TRBD2. Per the germline V gene, CDR1 is PRHDT and CDR2 is FYEKMQ (reference sequence). The J segment lost 1 base and the V segment lost 7 bases, leaving 11 bases of the junction unmatched. The CDR3 runs to 18 residues. Looking up the rest from reference TRBV13 and TRBJ2-3 gives the full variable domain: AAGVIQSPRHLIKEKRETATLKCYPIPRHDTVYWYQQGPGQDPQFLISFYEKMQSDKGSIPDRFSAQQFSDYHSELNMSSLELGDSALYFCASTAPAGTSGGTDTQYFGPGTRLTVL.

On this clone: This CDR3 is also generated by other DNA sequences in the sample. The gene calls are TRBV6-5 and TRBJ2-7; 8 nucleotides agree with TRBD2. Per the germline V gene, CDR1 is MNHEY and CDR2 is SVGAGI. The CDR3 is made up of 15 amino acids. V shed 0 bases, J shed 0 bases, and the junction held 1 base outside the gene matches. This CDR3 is CASSYSSGGSYEQYF. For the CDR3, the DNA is TGTGCCAGCAGTTACTCAAGCGGGGGCTCCTACGAGCAGTACTTC.

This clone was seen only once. The CDR3 protein is CASSLGQGARFGQYF. The CDR3 DNA sequence: TGTGCCAGCAGCTTAGGACAGGGGGCGAGGTTCGGGCAGTACTTC. The V call is TRBV7-2, the J call TRBJ2-7; 10 bases are shared with TRBD1. Germline trimming cut 1 base from V and 9 bases from J; bases unmatched to any gene: 9. This CDR3 contains 15 residues. CDR1 is SGHTA, CDR2 FQGNSA, per germline.